These 32 T cell receptor beta chains share one sample of origin, sequenced in a study of CD8+ T cells in alopecia areata. Investigators isolated RNA and reverse transcribed it into cDNA to act as the sequencing template. The assay was immunoSEQ multiplex PCR, and TCRdb's table has in-frame clones only and misses some. Seen here are 190,000 or so clones, 60% observed once, and the top ten hold less than 3.5%. Regarding treatment: oral pan-JAK inhibitor, 5-10 mg twice daily. The sample here was CD4+ T cells sorted from blood, taken at week 4, from a patient treated with tofacitinib. The receptor source for this set is a human donor with alopecia areata.

This clone has just a few counts. V is TRBV27 and J is TRBJ2-3; D remains ambiguous. The CDR3 runs to 13 residues. Trimming left V 6 bases short and J 0 bases short, with 7 bases between. CDR1 and CDR2 (germline): MNHEY, SMNVEV (reference sequence). CDR3 residues: CASRTDSTDTQYF. In nucleotides, the CDR3 is TGTGCCAGCAGAACGGACAGCACAGATACGCAGTATTTT.

This chain connects TRBV7-9 to TRBJ1-6, with unresolved D. CDR1 is SEHNR and CDR2 is FQNEAQ in the germline V gene (reference sequence). V was trimmed by 3 bases and J by 10 bases, leaving 7 bases between them. This CDR3 is 12 amino acids long. In nucleotides, the CDR3 is TGTGCCAGCAGCTTTTCTGACTCACCCCTCCACTTT. It yields the protein CASSFSDSPLHF.

The chain joins TRBV15 to TRBJ2-1; 11 nucleotides agree with TRBD2. From germline, CDR1 is LNHNV and CDR2 YYDKDF (reference sequence). After removal of 0 bases from V and 3 bases from J, the junction contained 13 bases not matched to a gene. This CDR3 comprises 20 residues. CDR3 in DNA: TGTGCCACCAGCAGAGAACTGGACCTAAGACTAGCGGGGATCTACAATGAGCAGTTCTTC. Translation: CATSRELDLRLAGIYNEQFF. Full variable domain (rest looked up from reference TRBV15 and TRBJ2-1): DAMVIQNPRYQVTQFGKPVTLSCSQTLNHNVMYWYQQKSSQAPKLLFHYYDKDFNNEADTPDNFQSRRPNTSFCFLDIRSPGLGDTAMYLCATSRELDLRLAGIYNEQFFGPGTRLTVL.

This clone was observed a handful of times. This chain links TRBV4-1 with TRBJ2-1, with 7 nucleotides matching TRBD2. CDR3 size: 14 residues. Germline V CDR1 and CDR2: MGHRA, YSYEKL. J lost 12 bases, V lost 1 base, and 9 bases had no gene match. The CDR3 protein is CASSQGDHPGGQFF. The CDR3 DNA reads as TGCGCCAGCAGCCAAGGGGACCATCCGGGGGGGCAGTTCTTC.

This clone was seen only a few times. The CDR3 nucleotides are TGTGCCAGCAGCTTCCCCGGGACAGCACACTATGGCTACACCTTC. Translation: CASSFPGTAHYGYTF. J is TRBJ1-2 and V is TRBV7-9, with 7 bases matching TRBD1. From germline, CDR1 is SEHNR and CDR2 FQNEAQ (reference sequence). V dropped 3 bases and J dropped 3; count of bases not matched to a gene: 7. The CDR3 length is 15 residues.

This clone was seen a handful of times. The V call is TRBV28, the J call TRBJ2-7; the match to TRBD2 covers 7 bases. Per the germline V gene, CDR1 is MDHEN and CDR2 is SYDVKM. The J segment lost 5 bases and the V segment lost 6 bases, leaving 10 bases of the junction unmatched. The length of the CDR3 is 14 residues. CDR3 bases: TGTGCCAGCAGGAGGCCCACTAGCGCCCACGAGCAGTACTTC. It specifies CASRRPTSAHEQYF.

This clone was seen more than once but under ten times. The rearrangement joins TRBV11-2 to TRBJ2-1, with D hard to call. Germline V CDR1 and CDR2: SGHAT, FQNNGV. V dropped 4 bases and J dropped 0 bases, with 10 bases sitting between them. The CDR3 length is 15 residues. The CDR3 spells CASSSYSTSYNEQFF. CDR3 nucleotide sequence: TGTGCCAGCAGCTCCTATAGCACCTCCTACAATGAGCAGTTCTTC. The whole variable domain, remainder taken from reference TRBV11-2 and TRBJ2-1, is EAGVAQSPRYKIIEKRQSVAFWCNPISGHATLYWYQQILGQGPKLLIQFQNNGVVDDSQLPKDRFSAERLKGVDSTLKIQPAKLEDSAVYLCASSSYSTSYNEQFFGPGTRLTVL.

To note about this clone: The same CDR3 can be traced to other DNA sequences in this sample. This sequence joins TRBV29-1 and TRBJ1-2; D is unresolved. Germline CDR1 SQVTM, CDR2 ANQGSEA. Trimming removed 5 bases at V and 0 bases at J, with 10 bases between. This CDR3 has 13 residues. The CDR3: CSVSGRANYGYTF. For the CDR3, the DNA is TGCAGCGTTTCTGGACGGGCTAACTATGGCTACACCTTC.

This chain connects TRBV5-6 to TRBJ1-5, with a weak D call TRBD1 (5 bases). The CDR3 is made up of 16 amino acids. V was trimmed by 1 base and J by 4 bases, leaving 15 bases between them. Germline V gene lookup returns CDR1 SGHDT and CDR2 YYEEEE. The CDR3 nucleotides are TGTGCCAGCAGCTTGCGGGGGAGACGTAGGAATCAGCCCCAGCATTTT. As protein: CASSLRGRRRNQPQHF.

This chain connects TRBV27 to TRBJ2-5, with a possible D match to TRBD1 (5 bases). CDR3 length: 15 amino acids. V gave up 8 bases and J gave up 4 bases, with 20 bases separating them. Germline loops: CDR1 MNHEY, CDR2 SMNVEV (reference sequence). Here the CDR3 reads CASRSWTTDGETQYF. CDR3 nucleotides: TGTGCCAGCCGAAGTTGGACAACCGATGGAGAGACCCAGTACTTC.

The V call is TRBV4-1, the J call TRBJ2-5; weak D call: TRBD2 (5 bases). Trimming took 2 bases from V and 4 from J, leaving 17 bases between them. CDR1 is MGHRA and CDR2 is YSYEKL in the germline V gene. The CDR3 is 16 amino acids. CDR3 DNA sequence: TGCGCCAGCAGCCAACGATCTCAGCGTGAGGGAGAGACCCAGTACTTC. It specifies CASSQRSQREGETQYF.

V is TRBV7-9 and J is TRBJ2-7; D may be TRBD1 (6 bases). The germline V and J ends were trimmed by 1 base and 0 bases, with 16 bases remaining between them. From germline, CDR1 is SEHNR and CDR2 FQNEAQ (reference sequence). The CDR3 sequence is 17 residues long. In DNA form, the CDR3 reads TGTGCCAGCAGCTTAGACCCAGGACAGACCTACTCCTACGAGCAGTACTTC. Translating it yields CASSLDPGQTYSYEQYF.

This chain links TRBV4-2 with TRBJ1-2, with TRBD1 identical over 9 bases. J lost 6 bases, V lost 0 bases, and 11 bases had no gene match. There are 17 residues in the CDR3. Germline V CDR1 and CDR2: LGHNA, YNFKEQ. The CDR3 spells CASSQDQTGGGWDGYTF. The CDR3 coding sequence is TGTGCCAGCAGCCAAGATCAAACAGGGGGCGGTTGGGATGGCTACACCTTC.

The chain has TRBV5-1 and TRBJ2-7; 8 bases are shared with TRBD1. The CDR3 runs to 15 residues. CDR1 and CDR2 (germline): SGHRS, YFSETQ. The junction had 6 bases not matched to a gene; V was cut back by 0 bases and J by 4 bases. The CDR3 DNA follows: TGCGCCAGCAGCTTGGACGGACAGGGCCTTTACGAGCAGTACTTC. It codes for CASSLDGQGLYEQYF.

This sequence joins TRBV30 and TRBJ2-2, with unresolved D. Germline V gives CDR1 GTSNPN, CDR2 SVGIG (reference sequence). This CDR3 is 14 amino acids long. The V end was cut by 3 bases, the J end by 2 bases, with 10 bases between. CDR3 region: CAWRVKTNTGELFF. The CDR3 DNA sequence: TGTGCCTGGAGAGTCAAGACCAACACCGGGGAGCTGTTTTTT.

In nucleotides, the CDR3 is TGTGCCAGCAGCTTATTAATGGGGACTGAAGCTTTCTTT. Its translation: CASSLLMGTEAFF. This rearrangement joins TRBV7-9 to TRBJ1-1; D uncertain. This CDR3 has 13 amino acids. V lost 2 bases and J 5 bases, leaving 9 bases between the germline ends. Germline-derived CDR1 and CDR2 are SEHNR and FQNEAQ (reference sequence).

The J gene is TRBJ2-3, the V gene TRBV30, with D perhaps TRBD1 (6 bases). The CDR3 is made up of 16 amino acids. The V end lost 3 bases, the J end lost 3 bases, and 19 bases lay between the germline ends. CDR1 is GTSNPN and CDR2 is SVGIG in the germline V gene (reference sequence). In DNA, the CDR3 is TGTGCCTGGAGGGGAAGACAGGCCGTCCGTACAGATACGCAGTATTTT. It specifies CAWRGRQAVRTDTQYF. Full variable domain (remainder filled in from reference TRBV30 and TRBJ2-3): SQTIHQWPATLVQPVGSPLSLECTVEGTSNPNLYWYRQAAGRGLQLLFYSVGIGQISSEVPQNLSASRPQDRQFILSSKKLLLSDSGFYLCAWRGRQAVRTDTQYFGPGTRLTVL.

The rearrangement uses TRBV5-1 and TRBJ2-2; 8 bases match TRBD1. Germline CDR1 and CDR2: SGHRS and YFSETQ. Unmatched junction bases numbered 6, after V lost 3 bases and J lost 5 bases. This CDR3 has 15 amino acids. CDR3 in amino acids: CASSWGQVWTGELFF. In DNA, the CDR3 is TGCGCCAGCAGCTGGGGACAGGTTTGGACCGGGGAGCTGTTTTTT.

V is TRBV7-9 and J is TRBJ2-7, with D hard to call. CDR3 size: 12 residues. In germline, CDR1 is SEHNR, CDR2 FQNEAQ (reference sequence). The V end lost 5 bases, the J end lost 5 bases, and 10 bases lay between the germline ends. The CDR3 sequence is CASSPSVNEQYF. For the CDR3, the DNA is TGTGCCAGCAGCCCCTCGGTGAACGAGCAGTACTTC.

The genes are TRBV23-1 and TRBJ2-7; TRBD2 is a possible D gene (5 bases). TRBV23-1 is marked as an open reading frame, function uncertain. The CDR3 covers 14 residues. Trimming shortened V by 7 bases and J by 3 bases, and 16 bases separated the two germline ends. CDR3 sequence (DNA): TGCGCCAGCATTCTCCAGGACTTAGACTACGAGCAGTACTTC. As protein: CASILQDLDYEQYF.

This clone came up a few times. The gene calls are TRBV7-9 and TRBJ2-1; D possibly corresponds to TRBD1 (6 bases). This CDR3 has 14 residues. Germline CDR1 SEHNR, CDR2 FQNEAQ (reference sequence). V lost 4 bases and J 12 bases, leaving 19 bases between the germline ends. Here the CDR3 reads CASSSDQGHRAQFF. CDR3 nucleotides: TGTGCCAGCAGCTCCGACCAGGGCCACAGGGCGCAGTTCTTC.

The DNA for the CDR3 is TGCGCCAGCAGCTTGGCCAGGGGTGATGAAAAACTGTTTTTT. Encoded protein: CASSLARGDEKLFF. This chain joins TRBV5-1 and TRBJ1-4, with D perhaps TRBD1 (6 bases). There are 14 residues in the CDR3. The germline V and J ends were trimmed by 0 bases and 6 bases, with 9 bases remaining between them. The germline gives CDR1 SGHRS, CDR2 YFSETQ.

The rearrangement joins TRBV29-1 to TRBJ1-2, with TRBD1 matching 7 bases. The CDR3 has 13 residues. Trimming cost V 6 bases and J 0 bases; bases outside gene matches: 4. CDR1 and CDR2 from the germline V gene are SQVTM and ANQGSEA. CDR3 protein: CSVRQGTNYGYTF. Written as DNA, the CDR3 is TGCAGCGTACGACAGGGAACTAACTATGGCTACACCTTC.

V and J are TRBV7-2 and TRBJ2-3, with TRBD1 identical over 7 bases. The CDR3 is 15 residues long. Germline loops: CDR1 SGHTA, CDR2 FQGNSA. Trimming removed 1 base from V and 2 bases from J; junction bases left unmatched: 3. DNA for the CDR3: TGTGCCAGCAGCTTAGGGGGACAGTTCACAGATACGCAGTATTTT. Its translation is CASSLGGQFTDTQYF.

To note about this clone: Other DNA sequences in the same sample also yield this CDR3. The chain recombines TRBV18 with TRBJ2-3, with D uncertain. The germline V gene has CDR1 KGHSH and CDR2 LQKENI. V lost 3 bases, J lost 0 bases, and 4 bases lay in between. CDR3 length: 13 residues. CDR3 loop: CASSPPSTDTQYF. CDR3 sequence (DNA): TGTGCCAGCTCACCTCCCAGCACAGATACGCAGTATTTT.

V is TRBV15 and J is TRBJ1-4; D is ambiguous. Trimming left V 2 bases short and J 0 bases short, with 7 bases between. The CDR3 has 15 amino acids. From germline, CDR1 is LNHNV and CDR2 YYDKDF (reference sequence). CDR3 residues: CATSRSGTTNEKLFF. The CDR3 coding sequence is TGTGCCACCAGCAGATCGGGGACAACTAATGAAAAACTGTTTTTT.

This clone appeared a few times. This chain uses TRBV5-6 with TRBJ1-4, with a possible D match to TRBD1 (5 bases). The CDR3 covers 15 residues. Germline lookup yields CDR1 SGHDT and CDR2 YYEEEE. The V gene lost 4 bases and the J gene lost 3 bases, with 13 bases spanning the gap. As DNA, the CDR3 is TGTGCCAGCAGCGGACAAGGCCGATCTAATGAAAAACTGTTTTTT. It translates to CASSGQGRSNEKLFF.

The rearrangement links TRBV25-1 to TRBJ1-2, with TRBD1 as a possible D gene (5 bases). Germline assignment: CDR1 MGHDK and CDR2 SYGVNS. Trimming pared 2 bases from V and 5 bases from J, leaving 12 bases between. This CDR3 has 14 amino acids. The CDR3 loop reads CASSEGAGFYGYTF. The CDR3 DNA sequence: TGTGCCAGCAGTGAAGGGGCAGGGTTTTATGGCTACACCTTC.

The rearrangement links TRBV30 to TRBJ1-4; 7 bases agree with TRBD1. The V and J ends lost 4 bases and 7 bases, in that order; junction bases with no gene match: 12. The CDR3 extends over 15 amino acids. CDR1 and CDR2 (germline): GTSNPN, SVGIG (reference sequence). CDR3 DNA sequence: TGTGCCTGGAATCCACCACAGGGGCCGGCTGAAAAACTGTTTTTT. Its translation is CAWNPPQGPAEKLFF.

The V call is TRBV30, the J call TRBJ1-2; no definite D call. CDR3 size: 14 residues. Trimming took off 2 bases at V and 0 bases at J, with 10 bases between the two ends. Germline loops: CDR1 GTSNPN, CDR2 SVGIG (reference sequence). CDR3 in DNA: TGTGCCTGGAGTAGTACAGTGACTAACTATGGCTACACCTTC. It codes for CAWSSTVTNYGYTF.

This rearrangement joins TRBV29-1 to TRBJ2-7; 7 nucleotides match TRBD1. The CDR3 extends over 15 amino acids. Unmatched junction bases numbered 13, after V lost 2 bases and J lost 6 bases. Germline V gives CDR1 SQVTM, CDR2 ANQGSEA. The CDR3 nucleotides read TGCAGCGTTGAAACCCTACCTTTATCAGGGGGCGAGCAGTACTTC. It translates to CSVETLPLSGGEQYF.

The gene calls are TRBV5-1 and TRBJ1-3; no reliable D call. Trimming removed 3 bases at V and 0 bases at J, with 10 bases between. The V gene's germline CDR1 is SGHRS and CDR2 YFSETQ. The CDR3 runs 15 residues. CDR3 DNA sequence: TGCGCCAGCAGCTCCGACGGGATCTCTGGAAACACCATATATTTT. The encoded protein is CASSSDGISGNTIYF.